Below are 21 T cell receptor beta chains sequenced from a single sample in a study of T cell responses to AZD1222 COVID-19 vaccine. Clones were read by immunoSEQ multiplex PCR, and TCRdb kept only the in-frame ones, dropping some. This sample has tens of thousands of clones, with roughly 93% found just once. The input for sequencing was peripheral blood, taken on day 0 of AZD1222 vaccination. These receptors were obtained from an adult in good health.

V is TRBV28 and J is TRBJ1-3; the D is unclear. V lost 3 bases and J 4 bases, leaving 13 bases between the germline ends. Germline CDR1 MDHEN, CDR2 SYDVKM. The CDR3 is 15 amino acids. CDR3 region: CASSFPLLGGNTIYF. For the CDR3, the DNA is TGTGCCAGCAGTTTCCCACTTTTGGGCGGAAACACCATATATTTT. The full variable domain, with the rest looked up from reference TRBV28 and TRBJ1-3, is DVKVTQSSRYLVKRTGEKVFLECVQDMDHENMFWYRQDPGLGLRLIYFSYDVKMKEKGDIPEGYSVSREKKERFSLILESASTNQTSMYLCASSFPLLGGNTIYFGEGSWLTVV.

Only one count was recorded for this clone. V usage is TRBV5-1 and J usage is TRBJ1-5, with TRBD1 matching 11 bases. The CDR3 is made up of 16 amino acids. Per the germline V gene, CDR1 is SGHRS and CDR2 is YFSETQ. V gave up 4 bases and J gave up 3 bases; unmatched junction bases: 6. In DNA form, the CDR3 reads TGCGCCAGCAGCCTAGGGACAGGGGGGGCCAATCAGCCCCAGCATTTT. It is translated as CASSLGTGGANQPQHF.

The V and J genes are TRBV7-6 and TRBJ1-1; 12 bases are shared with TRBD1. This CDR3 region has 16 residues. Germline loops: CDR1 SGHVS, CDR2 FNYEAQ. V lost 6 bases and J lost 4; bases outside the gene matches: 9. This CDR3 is CASRVGTGGRGTEAFF. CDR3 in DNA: TGTGCCAGCAGGGTCGGGACAGGGGGCAGGGGCACTGAAGCTTTCTTT.

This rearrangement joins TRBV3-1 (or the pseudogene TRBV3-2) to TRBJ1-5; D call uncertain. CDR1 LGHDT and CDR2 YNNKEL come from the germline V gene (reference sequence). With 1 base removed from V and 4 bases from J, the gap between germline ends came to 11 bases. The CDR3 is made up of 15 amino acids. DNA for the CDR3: TGTGCCAGCAGCCAAGGGGAACAATTAAATCAGCCCCAGCATTTT. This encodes CASSQGEQLNQPQHF.

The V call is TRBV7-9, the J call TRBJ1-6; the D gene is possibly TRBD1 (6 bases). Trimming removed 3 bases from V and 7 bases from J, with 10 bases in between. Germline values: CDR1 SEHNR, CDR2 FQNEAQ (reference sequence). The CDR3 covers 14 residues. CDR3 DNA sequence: TGTGCCAGCAGCTTGGACAGCGAAAATTCACCCCTCCACTTT. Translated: CASSLDSENSPLHF. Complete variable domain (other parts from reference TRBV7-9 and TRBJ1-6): DTGVSQNPRHKITKRGQNVTFRCDPISEHNRLYWYRQTLGQGPEFLTYFQNEAQLEKSRLLSDRFSAERPKGSFSTLEIQRTEQGDSAMYLCASSLDSENSPLHFGNGTRLTVT.

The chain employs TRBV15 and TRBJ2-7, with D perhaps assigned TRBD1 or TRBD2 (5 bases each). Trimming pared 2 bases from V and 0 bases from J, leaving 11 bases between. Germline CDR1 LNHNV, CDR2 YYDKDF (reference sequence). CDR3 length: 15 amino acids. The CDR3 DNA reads TGTGCCACCAGCAGACGAGGGACGAACTCCTACGAGCAGTACTTC. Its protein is CATSRRGTNSYEQYF.

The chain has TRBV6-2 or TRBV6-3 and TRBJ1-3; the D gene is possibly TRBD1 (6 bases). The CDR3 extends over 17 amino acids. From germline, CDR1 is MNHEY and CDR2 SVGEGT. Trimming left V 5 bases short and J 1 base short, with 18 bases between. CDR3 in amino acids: CASSRIPTGNSGNTIYF. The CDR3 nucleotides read TGTGCCAGCAGTCGGATACCTACAGGGAATTCTGGAAACACCATATATTTT.

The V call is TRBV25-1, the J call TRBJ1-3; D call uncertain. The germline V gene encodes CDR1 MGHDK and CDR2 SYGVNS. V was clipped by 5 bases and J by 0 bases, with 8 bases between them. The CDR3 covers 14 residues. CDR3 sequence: CASSTHVSGNTIYF. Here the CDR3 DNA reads TGTGCCAGCAGTACACACGTCTCTGGAAACACCATATATTTT.

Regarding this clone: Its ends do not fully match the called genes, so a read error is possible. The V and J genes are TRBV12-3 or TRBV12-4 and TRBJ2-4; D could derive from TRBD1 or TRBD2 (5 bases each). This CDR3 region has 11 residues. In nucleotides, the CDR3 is TGTGCCAGTGCAGTTTTGGGGCGGGTCAACTTC. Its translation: CASAVLGRVNF.

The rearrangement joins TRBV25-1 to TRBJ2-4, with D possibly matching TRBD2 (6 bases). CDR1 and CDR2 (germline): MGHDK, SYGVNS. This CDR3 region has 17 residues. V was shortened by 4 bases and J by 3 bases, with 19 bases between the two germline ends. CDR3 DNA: TGTGCCAGCAGTGCCCCAGAGGGGCGGGAAGGCAAAAACATTCAGTACTTC. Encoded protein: CASSAPEGREGKNIQYF. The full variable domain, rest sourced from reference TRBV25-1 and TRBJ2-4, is EADIYQTPRYLVIGTGKKITLECSQTMGHDKMYWYQQDPGMELHLIHYSYGVNSTEKGDLSSESTVSRIRTEHFPLTLESARPSHTSQYLCASSAPEGREGKNIQYFGAGTRLSVL.

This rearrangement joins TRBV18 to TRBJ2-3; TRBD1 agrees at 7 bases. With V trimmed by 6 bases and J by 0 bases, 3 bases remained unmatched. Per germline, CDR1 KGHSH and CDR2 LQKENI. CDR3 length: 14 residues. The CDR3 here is CASSGTASTDTQYF. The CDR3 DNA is TGTGCCAGCTCCGGGACAGCTAGCACAGATACGCAGTATTTT.

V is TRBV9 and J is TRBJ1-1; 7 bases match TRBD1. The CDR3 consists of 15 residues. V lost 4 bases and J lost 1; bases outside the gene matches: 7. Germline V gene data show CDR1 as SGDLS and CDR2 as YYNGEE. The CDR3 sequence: CASSPRTGWNTEAFF. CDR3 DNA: TGTGCCAGCAGCCCCCGGACAGGTTGGAACACTGAAGCTTTCTTT.

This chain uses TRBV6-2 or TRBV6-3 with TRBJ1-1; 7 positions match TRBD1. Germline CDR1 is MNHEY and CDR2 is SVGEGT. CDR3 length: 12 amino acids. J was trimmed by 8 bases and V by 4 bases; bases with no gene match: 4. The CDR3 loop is CASSSLDREAFF. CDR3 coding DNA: TGTGCCAGCAGTTCTTTGGACAGGGAAGCTTTCTTT.

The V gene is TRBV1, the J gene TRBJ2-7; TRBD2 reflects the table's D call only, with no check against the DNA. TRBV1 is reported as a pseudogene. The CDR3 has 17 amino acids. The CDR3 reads CTSSQENPGRKGNEQYF. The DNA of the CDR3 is TGCACCAGCAGCCAAGAAAATCCAGGGAGGAAAGGCAACGAGCAGTACTTC.

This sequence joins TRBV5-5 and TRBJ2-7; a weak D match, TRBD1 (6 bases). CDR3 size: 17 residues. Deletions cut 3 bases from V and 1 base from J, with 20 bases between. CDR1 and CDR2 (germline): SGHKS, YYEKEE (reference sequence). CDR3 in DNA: TGTGCCAGCAGCTACCCCGAATTGGGGGCACTTTCCTACGAGCAGTACTTC. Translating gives CASSYPELGALSYEQYF.

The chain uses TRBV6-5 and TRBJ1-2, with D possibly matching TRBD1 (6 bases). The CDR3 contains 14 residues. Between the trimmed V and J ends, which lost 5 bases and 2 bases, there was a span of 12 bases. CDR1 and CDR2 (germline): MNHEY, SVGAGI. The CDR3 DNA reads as TGTGCCAGCAGTCTTGATAGGGGGAACTATGGCTACACCTTC. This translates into CASSLDRGNYGYTF.

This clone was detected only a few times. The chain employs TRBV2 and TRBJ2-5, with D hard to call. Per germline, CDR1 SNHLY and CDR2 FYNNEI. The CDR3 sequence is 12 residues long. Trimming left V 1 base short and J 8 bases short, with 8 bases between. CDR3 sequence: CASSEVSRTQYF. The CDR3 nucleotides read TGTGCCAGCAGTGAAGTGTCCAGAACCCAGTACTTC.

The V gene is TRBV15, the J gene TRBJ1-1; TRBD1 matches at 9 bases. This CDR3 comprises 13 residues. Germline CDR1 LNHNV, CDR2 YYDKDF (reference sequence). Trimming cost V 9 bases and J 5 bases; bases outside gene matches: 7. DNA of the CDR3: TGTGCCACGGAACAGGGGGCGGGTACTGAAGCTTTCTTT. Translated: CATEQGAGTEAFF.

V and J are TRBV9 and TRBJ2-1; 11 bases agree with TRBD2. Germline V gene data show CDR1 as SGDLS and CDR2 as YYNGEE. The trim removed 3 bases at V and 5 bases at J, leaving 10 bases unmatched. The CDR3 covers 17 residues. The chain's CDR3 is CASSAGQLAGGHNEQFF. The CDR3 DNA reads TGTGCCAGCAGCGCCGGGCAGCTAGCGGGGGGCCACAATGAGCAGTTCTTC. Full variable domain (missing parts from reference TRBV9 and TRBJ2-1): DSGVTQTPKHLITATGQRVTLRCSPRSGDLSVYWYQQSLDQGLQFLIQYYNGEERAKGNILERFSAQQFPDLHSELNLSSLELGDSALYFCASSAGQLAGGHNEQFFGPGTRLTVL.

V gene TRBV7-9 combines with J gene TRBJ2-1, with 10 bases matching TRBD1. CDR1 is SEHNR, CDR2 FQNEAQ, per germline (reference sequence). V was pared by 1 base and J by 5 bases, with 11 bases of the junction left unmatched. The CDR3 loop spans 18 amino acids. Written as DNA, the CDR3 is TGTGCCAGCAGCTTAGGATTAGGAGGACAGGGGGTAGACAATGAGCAGTTCTTC. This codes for CASSLGLGGQGVDNEQFF. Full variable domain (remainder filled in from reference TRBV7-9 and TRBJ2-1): DTGVSQNPRHKITKRGQNVTFRCDPISEHNRLYWYRQTLGQGPEFLTYFQNEAQLEKSRLLSDRFSAERPKGSFSTLEIQRTEQGDSAMYLCASSLGLGGQGVDNEQFFGPGTRLTVL.

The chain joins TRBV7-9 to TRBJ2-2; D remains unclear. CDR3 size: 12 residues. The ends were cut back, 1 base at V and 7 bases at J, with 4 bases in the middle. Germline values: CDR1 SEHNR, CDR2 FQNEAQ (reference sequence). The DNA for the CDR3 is TGTGCCAGCAGCTTAGTTGGCGGGGAGCTGTTTTTT. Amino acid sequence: CASSLVGGELFF.